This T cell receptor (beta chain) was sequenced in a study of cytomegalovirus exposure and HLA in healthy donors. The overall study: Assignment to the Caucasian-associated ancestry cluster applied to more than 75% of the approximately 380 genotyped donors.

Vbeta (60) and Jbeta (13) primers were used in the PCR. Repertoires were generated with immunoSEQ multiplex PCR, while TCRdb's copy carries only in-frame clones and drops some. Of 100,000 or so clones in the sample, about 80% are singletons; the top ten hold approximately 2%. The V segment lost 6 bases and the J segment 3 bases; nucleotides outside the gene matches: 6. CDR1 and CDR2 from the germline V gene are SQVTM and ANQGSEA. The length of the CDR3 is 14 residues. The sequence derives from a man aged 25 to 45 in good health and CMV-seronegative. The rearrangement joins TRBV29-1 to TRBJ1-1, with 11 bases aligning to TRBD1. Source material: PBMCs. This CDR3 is CSVWTGGIHTEAFF. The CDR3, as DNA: TGCAGCGTGTGGACAGGGGGCATACACACTGAAGCTTTCTTT.